This TCR beta chain originates from a study of T cells in Graves' hyperthyroidism and ophthalmopathy. Using RNA transcripts as the source, TCR beta CDR3 regions were amplified. The HTBI primer set drove a first-round RT-PCR of the TCR CDR3. In TCRdb, the multiplex PCR reads were re-called with MiXCR into one record per CDR3 protein. This table holds about 350,000 distinct CDR3 sequences, roughly 15% found once. In its sample, this clonotype was seen many times. Lactation, pregnancy, other autoimmune disease or uncontrolled infection excluded patients. This CDR3 region has 14 residues. V shed 6 bases and J 4 bases; nucleotides not matched to a gene: 10. CDR1 is DFQATT, CDR2 SNEGSKA, per germline (reference sequence).

V gene TRBV20-1 combines with J gene TRBJ2-3; 7 bases agree with TRBD1. The sequenced material came from blood. The sequence was obtained from a woman aged 55-69 years with Graves' ophthalmopathy. As DNA, the CDR3 is TGCAGTGCCAGCGACAGGGTCGGAGCAGATACGCAGTATTTT. Protein sequence: CSASDRVGADTQYF.